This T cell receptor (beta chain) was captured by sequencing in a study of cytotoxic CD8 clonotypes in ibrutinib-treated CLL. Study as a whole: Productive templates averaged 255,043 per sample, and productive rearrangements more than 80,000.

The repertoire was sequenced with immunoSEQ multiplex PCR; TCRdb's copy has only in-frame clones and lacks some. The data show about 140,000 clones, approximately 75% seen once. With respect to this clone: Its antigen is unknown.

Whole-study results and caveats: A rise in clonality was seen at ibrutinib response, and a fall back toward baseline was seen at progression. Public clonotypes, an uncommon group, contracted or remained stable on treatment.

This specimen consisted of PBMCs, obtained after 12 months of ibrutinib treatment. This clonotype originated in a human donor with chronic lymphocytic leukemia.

The CDR3 here is CASSSLAGAAYEQYF. The CDR3, as DNA: TGTGCCAGCAGCTCATTAGCGGGGGCCGCCTACGAGCAGTACTTC. The rearrangement uses TRBV11-2 and TRBJ2-7; TRBD2 matches 9 bases. Germline assignment: CDR1 SGHAT and CDR2 FQNNGV. This CDR3 contains 15 residues. Trimming cost V 4 bases and J 2 bases; bases outside gene matches: 6.